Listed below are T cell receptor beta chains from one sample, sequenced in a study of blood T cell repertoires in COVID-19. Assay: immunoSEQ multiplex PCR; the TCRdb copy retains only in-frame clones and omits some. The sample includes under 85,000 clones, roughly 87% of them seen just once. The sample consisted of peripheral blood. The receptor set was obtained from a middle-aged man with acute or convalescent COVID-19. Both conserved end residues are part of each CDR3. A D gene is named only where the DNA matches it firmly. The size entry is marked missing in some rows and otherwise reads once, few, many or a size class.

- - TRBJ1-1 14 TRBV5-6 TGTGCCAGCAGCTCTCGCAGGATGAACACTGAAGCTTTCTTT CASSSRRMNTEAFF
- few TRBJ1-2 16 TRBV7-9 TGTGCCAGCAGCTCGCATCCTTCTAGGCCGAACTATGGCTACACCTTC CASSSHPSRPNYGYTF
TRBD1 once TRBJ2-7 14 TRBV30 TGTGCCTGGAGTGAAGGGACAGGGGACTACGAGCAGTACTTC CAWSEGTGDYEQYF
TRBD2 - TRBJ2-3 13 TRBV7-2 TGTGCCAGCAGCTTAGGGGGGGGGAATACGCAGTATTTT CASSLGGGNTQYF
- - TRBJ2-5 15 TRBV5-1 TGCGCCAGCAGCCCAGTAACGGGGGTACAAGAGACCCAGTACTTC CASSPVTGVQETQYF
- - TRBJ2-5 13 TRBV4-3 TGCGCCAGCAGCCAGGTTCTCAGGGAGACCCAGTACTTC CASSQVLRETQYF
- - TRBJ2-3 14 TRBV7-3 TGTGCCAGCAGCCCTAGATCTAGCACAGATACGCAGTATTTT CASSPRSSTDTQYF
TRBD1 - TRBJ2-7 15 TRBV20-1 TGCAGTGCTAGTTTTTGGGACAGGGCCTCGGACGAGCAGTACTTC CSASFWDRASDEQYF
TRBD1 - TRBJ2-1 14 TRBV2 TGTGCCAGCACCCCCAGGGGGCGGTATAATGAGCAGTTCTTC CASTPRGRYNEQFF
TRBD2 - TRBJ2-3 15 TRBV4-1 TGCGCCAGCAGCCCCGGGCGGGAGGGCACAGATACGCAGTATTTT CASSPGREGTDTQYF
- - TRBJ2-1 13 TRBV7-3 TGTGCCAGCAGCTTACAGGCAGGAAATGAGCAGTTCTTC CASSLQAGNEQFF
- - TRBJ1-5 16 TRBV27 TGTGCCAGCAGTTTATCCGGAGGACGTGGCAATCAGCCCCAGCATTTT CASSLSGGRGNQPQHF
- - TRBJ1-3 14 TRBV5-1 TGCGCCAGCAGCTTGGCCGGGTATGGAAACACCATATATTTT CASSLAGYGNTIYF
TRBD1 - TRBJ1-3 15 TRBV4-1 TGCGCCAGCAGCCAGGGACAGGGCAAAGGAAACACCATATATTTT CASSQGQGKGNTIYF
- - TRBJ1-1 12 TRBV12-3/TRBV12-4 TGTGCCAGCAGTTTTGGAGGGCTTGGGGCTTTCTTT CASSFGGLGAFF
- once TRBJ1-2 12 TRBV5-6 TGTGCCAGCAGCTTGGGAGTCGAAGGCTACACCTTC CASSLGVEGYTF
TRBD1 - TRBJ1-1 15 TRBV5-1 TGCGCCAGCAGACGGACAGGGGGCTGGAACACTGAAGCTTTCTTT CASRRTGGWNTEAFF
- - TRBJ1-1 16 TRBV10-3 TGTGCCATCAGTGCCCAGGGGAAGAGCCTGAACACTGAAGCTTTCTTT CAISAQGKSLNTEAFF
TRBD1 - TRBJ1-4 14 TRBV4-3 TGCGCCAGCAGCGGGGGGACAGCGAATGAAAAACTGTTTTTT CASSGGTANEKLFF
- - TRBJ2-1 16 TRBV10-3 TGTGCCATCAGTGACCGGTGGGGGGATGGCGGGGCTGAGCAGTTCTTC CAISDRWGDGGAEQFF
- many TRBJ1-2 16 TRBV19 TGTGCCAGTAGTTCCCTCTTGGAGGGGCCCCTGTATGGCTACACCTTC CASSSLLEGPLYGYTF
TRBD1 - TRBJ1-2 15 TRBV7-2 TGTGCCAGCAGCGCCCATGAAGGGACAGTTTTTGGCTACACCTTC CASSAHEGTVFGYTF
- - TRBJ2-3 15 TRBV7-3 TGTGCCAGCAGCACGCAACCTGGGACTCCAGATACGCAGTATTTT CASSTQPGTPDTQYF
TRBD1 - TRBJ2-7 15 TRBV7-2 TGTGCCAGCAGCTTAGCGGAACAGGGGGTTTCCGAGCAGTACTTC CASSLAEQGVSEQYF
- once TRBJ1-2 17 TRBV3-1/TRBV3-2 TGTGCCAGCAGCCAACTGAATCCTGCCAGGAATTACTATGGCTACACCTTC CASSQLNPARNYYGYTF
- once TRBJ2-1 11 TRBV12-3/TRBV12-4 TGTGCCAGCAGTTTCACAGGCGAGCAGTTCTTC CASSFTGEQFF
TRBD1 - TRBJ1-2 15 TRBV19 TGTGCCAGTAGCCCCAGGGACAGGGATAACTATGGCTACACCTTC CASSPRDRDNYGYTF
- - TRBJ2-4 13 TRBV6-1 TGTGCCAGCAGTGACCGGACAAGAAACATTCAGTACTTC CASSDRTRNIQYF
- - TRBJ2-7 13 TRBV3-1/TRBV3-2 TGTGCCAGCAGCCAAGATTTGGCGGACGAGCAGTACTTC CASSQDLADEQYF
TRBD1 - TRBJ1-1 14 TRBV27 TGTGCCAGCAGTTTCCGACAGGGTCGCACTGAAGCTTTCTTT CASSFRQGRTEAFF
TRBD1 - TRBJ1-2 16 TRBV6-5 TGTGCCAGCAGTTACTCCCGGCGGGGACAGGGTTGGGAGTACACCTTC CASSYSRRGQGWEYTF
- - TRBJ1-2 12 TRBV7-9 TGTGCCAGCAGCGCCTTAGGCGGGCGCTACACCTTC CASSALGGRYTF
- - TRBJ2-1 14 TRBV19 TGTGCCAGTAGCCCAGAGGGACTGTACAATGAGCAGTTCTTC CASSPEGLYNEQFF
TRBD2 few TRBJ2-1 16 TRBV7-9 TGTGCCAGCAGCCGACGAGGTAGCGGGATTATCAATGAGCAGTTCTTC CASSRRGSGIINEQFF
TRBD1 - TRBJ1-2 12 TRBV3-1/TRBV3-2 TGTGCCAGCAGCCAAGGTTTGACAGGGGCCACCTTC CASSQGLTGATF
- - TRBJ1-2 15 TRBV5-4 TGTGCCAGCAGCTTGGCAGACTCAAATAGCTATGGCTACACCTTC CASSLADSNSYGYTF
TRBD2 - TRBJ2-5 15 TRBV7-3 TGTGCCAGCAGCCCTCCCCCGGGACTAGGAGAGACCCAGTACTTC CASSPPPGLGETQYF
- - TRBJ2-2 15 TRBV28 TGTGCCAGCACTCCAACGGGGGTTGGGGCCGGGGAGCTGTTTTTT CASTPTGVGAGELFF
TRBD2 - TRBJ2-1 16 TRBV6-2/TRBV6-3 TGTGCCAGCAGTTACAACCTAGCGGGAGTATCGAATGAGCAGTTCTTC CASSYNLAGVSNEQFF
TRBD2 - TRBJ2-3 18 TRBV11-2 TGTGCCAGCAGCTTAGATAGGGCAGGAGGGACTAGCGGGAGGGTGCAGTATTTT CASSLDRAGGTSGRVQYF
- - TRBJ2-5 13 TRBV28 TGTGCCAGCAGTTTAACAGCCCCCGAGACCCAGTACTTC CASSLTAPETQYF